What follows is one T cell receptor beta chain and its context. Germline CDR1 is MRHNA and CDR2 is SNTAGT. CDR3 length equals 17 residues. V was pared by 2 bases and J by 8 bases, with 12 bases of the junction left unmatched. The data were obtained in a study of blood T cell repertoires in COVID-19. At the level of the study: Acute-phase and convalescent COVID-19 samples originated in the United States, Italy and Spain. PBMCs, B-cell-depleted T cells, or T cells provided the cDNA or gDNA that made up the material.

Original methodology: The assay estimated nucleated cells by amplifying reference gene primers. TCRdb's table, derived via immunoSEQ multiplex PCR, lists solely in-frame clones and lacks some. That table furnishes V, J and clone size, whereas the DNA furnished D and trimming. The top ten hold just under 30% of the sample, which has 120,000 or so clones, around 86% seen once. The rearrangement links TRBV6-4 to TRBJ2-1, with TRBD2 matching over 10 bases. This clonotype originated in a woman aged 70-85 years with acute or convalescent COVID-19. The sequenced sample consisted of peripheral blood. The CDR3 region has the DNA TGTGCCAGCAGTGACGGTAGCGGGGGGACAACGAGGGATGAGCAGTTCTTC. Encoded protein: CASSDGSGGTTRDEQFF.